Listed below are T cell receptor beta chains from one sample, sequenced in a study of OX40 agonist ivuxolimab in advanced cancers. Measured with immunoSEQ multiplex PCR; TCRdb has only the in-frame clones, and not every one. Among some 21,000 clones, 70% to 85% were seen once, and the ten largest hold roughly 25%. Sequencing used CD4+ or CD8+ T cells sorted from blood, obtained in a trial of the OX40 agonist ivuxolimab. These TCRs come from an adult with an advanced solid tumor such as melanoma, head and neck, liver or kidney cancer. Each CDR3 is given without its conserved first and last residue. Clone size is given for some rows only: seen once, a few or many times, or a class if the clone is expanded.

J gene	clone size	V gene	CDR3 protein
TRBJ2-7	-	TRBV7-9	ASSYRWASSGIRTYEQY
TRBJ2-7	-	TRBV6-5	ASSYGQTYEQY
TRBJ2-6	-	TRBV28	ASSFLVSGANVLT
TRBJ2-7	-	TRBV6-4	ASSQEGRVPTYEQY
TRBJ1-2	-	TRBV15	ATSSMVGSNYGYT
TRBJ2-1	-	TRBV7-8	ASSLYASGSSYNEQF
TRBJ2-3	-	TRBV7-3	ASSLSWGPESTDTQY
TRBJ2-7	-	TRBV7-2	ASSLERMTSDSYEQY
TRBJ1-1	-	TRBV5-6	ASSFWNTEAF
TRBJ2-1	few	TRBV11-2	ASSPGLAGLNEQF
TRBJ2-3	few	TRBV6-4	ASSVKAGSTDTQY
TRBJ2-7	-	TRBV7-9	ASSFSLAGTATYEQY
TRBJ2-7	-	TRBV6-1	ASRDRGTYEQY
TRBJ1-1	once	TRBV5-1	ASSSPGRSLTEAF
TRBJ2-2	-	TRBV28	ASSPTGELF
TRBJ2-7	-	TRBV27	ASSLRGPSYEQY
TRBJ2-7	-	TRBV4-2	ASSPRMTYEQY
TRBJ2-7	-	TRBV9	ASSPPTSSEQY
TRBJ2-3	-	TRBV9	ASSADPRRDTDTQY
TRBJ1-6	-	TRBV6-5	ASSYDRGLSNSPLH
TRBJ2-7	-	TRBV10-1	ASSSTGRTPYEQY
TRBJ2-7	-	TRBV4-1	ASSQDHGDISYEQY
TRBJ1-1	-	TRBV27	ASSLAGPNTEAF
TRBJ2-7	-	TRBV28	ASSLAILYEQY
TRBJ2-7	-	TRBV4-1	ASSQSLAIDEQY
TRBJ2-7	-	TRBV13	ASSRSSGSSEQY
TRBJ2-2	-	TRBV7-8	ASSRQGTGTGELF
TRBJ1-4	-	TRBV6-5	ASSYLGGPEKLF
TRBJ2-3	-	TRBV6-5	ASSYSRSGSTDTQY
TRBJ2-2	-	TRBV13	ASSSQGPTGELF
TRBJ2-7	-	TRBV2	ASSPGGYEQY
-	-	TRBV19	ASSIGGLVAYEQY
TRBJ1-1	-	TRBV6-1	ASSDQGLSEAF
TRBJ2-3	-	TRBV29-1	SAEGQGVADTQY
TRBJ1-1	-	TRBV10-3	AISDTMNTEAF
TRBJ2-7	-	TRBV5-1	ASSPTGWSYEQY
TRBJ2-1	-	TRBV19	ASSLAGGNEQF
TRBJ2-3	-	TRBV27	ASREIGETDTQY